Shown below are 4 T cell receptor beta chains from a single sample sequenced in a study of metastatic and nonmetastatic thyroid tumors. TCRdb called clones again from the PCR reads with MiXCR. The data show some 21,000 clones, with about 12% seen just once and roughly 6.4% held by the top ten. Thyroid surgery was preceded by no treatment in any patient. Sequencing was done on a sample of blood. These TCRs come from a male donor with papillary thyroid cancer or a benign thyroid nodule (not recorded which). Some clones in this sample may be carry-over from other donors' samples.

This clone came up many times. The junction differs from germline at one of its ends, possibly a read error. The V and J genes are TRBV11-2 and TRBJ2-7, with D perhaps matching TRBD2 (7 bases). CDR1 SGHAT and CDR2 FQNNGV come from the germline V gene. CDR3 size: 14 residues. DNA for the CDR3: TGTGCCAGCAGCCCCTGGGGGGGCTCCCACGAGCAGTACTTC. Residues: CASSPWGGSHEQYF.

This rearrangement joins TRBV11-2 to TRBJ2-1; TRBD2 aligns across 13 bases. The junction had 9 bases not matched to a gene; V was cut back by 7 bases and J by 3 bases. Germline V gene sequence: CDR1 SGHAT, CDR2 FQNNGV. CDR3 length: 17 amino acids. The CDR3 DNA reads TGTGCCAGCACCGGCGCGGGACTAGCGGGACTCTACAATGAGCAGTTCTTC. It codes for CASTGAGLAGLYNEQFF.

This clone has at least ten counts. The V and J genes are TRBV6-1 and TRBJ2-5, with no clear D. Trimming pared 5 bases from V and 5 bases from J, leaving 12 bases between. Germline CDR1 reads MNHNS; CDR2 reads SASEGT. This CDR3 comprises 13 residues. The DNA of the CDR3 is TGTGCCAGCAGTTCCCGGGTGGGCGAGACCCAGTACTTC. This gives the protein CASSSRVGETQYF.

This clone was recorded many times. The chain recombines TRBV19 with TRBJ2-1, with 9 positions matching TRBD2. Germline trimming cut 5 bases from V and 3 bases from J; bases unmatched to any gene: 11. CDR1 and CDR2 from the germline V gene are LNHDA and SQIVND (reference sequence). There are 17 residues in the CDR3. The CDR3: CASSVSLSGRHYNEQFF. DNA for the CDR3: TGTGCCAGTAGTGTTTCGTTGAGCGGGAGGCACTACAATGAGCAGTTCTTC.